A single sample is the source of the 11 T cell receptor beta chains below, sequenced in a study of glioma-infiltrating T cells. The iRepertoire nested amplicon-rescue multiplex PCR amplified TCR alpha and beta CDR3s from RNA. TCRdb re-derived calls from the multiplex PCR reads in MiXCR, one entry per CDR3 protein. The table shows 150,000 or so distinct CDR3 sequences, with about 39% occurring only once. Sequences were obtained from glioma tissue, nonneoplastic brain tissue, or PBMCs (not recorded which). The receptor source for this set is a human donor with low-grade glioma or glioblastoma, undergoing nonglioma brain surgery, or in good health (not recorded which).

This clonotype turned up a few times. The V gene is TRBV6-1, the J gene TRBJ2-7; D remains unclear. The V gene lost 3 bases and the J gene lost 4 bases, with 4 bases spanning the gap. This CDR3 spans 11 amino acids. In germline, CDR1 is MNHNS, CDR2 SASEGT. CDR3 in amino acids: CASSEGYEQYF. CDR3 DNA sequence: TGTGCCAGCAGTGAGGGGTACGAGCAGTACTTC.

This sequence joins TRBV7-9 and TRBJ1-1; maybe TRBD1 (5 bases). Trimming stripped 4 bases from V and 4 bases from J, with 10 bases between. The CDR3 is made up of 13 amino acids. Germline CDR1 SEHNR, CDR2 FQNEAQ (reference sequence). CDR3 nucleotide sequence: TGTGCCAGCAGCTCAGGTACAGGCACTGAAGCTTTCTTT. As protein: CASSSGTGTEAFF.

V and J are TRBV15 and TRBJ1-1, with D perhaps TRBD1 (6 bases). The CDR3 sequence is 14 residues long. Trimming pared 8 bases from V and 1 base from J, leaving 14 bases between. Germline lookup yields CDR1 LNHNV and CDR2 YYDKDF (reference sequence). As DNA, the CDR3 is TGTGCCACCGCCAGGGACAACAAGAACACTGAAGCTTTCTTT. It yields the protein CATARDNKNTEAFF.

The sample holds one count of this clonotype. A much larger clonotype is one base distant, so this may be a read error. CDR3 sequence (DNA): TGTCCCAGCGTAATGAACACTGAAGCTTTCTTT. Encoded protein: CPSVMNTEAFF. The chain uses TRBV27 and TRBJ1-1; D gene unclear. The CDR3 loop spans 11 amino acids. The V gene's germline CDR1 is MNHEY and CDR2 SMNVEV (reference sequence).

The chain is built from TRBV27 and TRBJ1-1; TRBD1 matches 8 bases. CDR3 length: 14 residues. Germline CDR1 MNHEY, CDR2 SMNVEV (reference sequence). J lost 5 bases, V lost 4 bases, and 6 bases had no gene match. The CDR3: CASSSGGAGTEAFF. The CDR3 coding sequence is TGTGCCAGCAGTTCAGGGGGCGCGGGGACTGAAGCTTTCTTT.

As regards this clonotype: A much larger clone is a single base away; this may be a read error. The V and J genes are TRBV27 and TRBJ1-1; D unclear. Germline V CDR1 and CDR2: MNHEY, SMNVEV (reference sequence). The CDR3 is 11 residues long. For the CDR3, the DNA is TGTGTCAGCAGTCGTGGCACTGAAGCTTTCTTT. Protein sequence: CVSSRGTEAFF.

The V call is TRBV6-2 or TRBV6-3, the J call TRBJ1-2; 7 bases agree with TRBD1. CDR3 length equals 15 residues. Germline trimming cut 5 bases from V and 8 bases from J; bases unmatched to any gene: 14. Germline V gene lookup returns CDR1 MNHEY and CDR2 SVGEGT. CDR3 DNA: TGTGCCAGCAGTAGGTGGGGGACAGCCGCCGTCGGCTACACCTTC. It codes for CASSRWGTAAVGYTF.

The J gene is TRBJ1-1, the V gene TRBV6-2 or TRBV6-3; tentative D call: TRBD1 (6 bases). V lost 2 bases, J lost 1 base, and 8 bases lay in between. Germline CDR1 is MNHEY and CDR2 is SVGEGT. The CDR3 runs to 14 residues. The CDR3 protein is CASSYVTGNTEAFF. The DNA for the CDR3 is TGTGCCAGCAGTTACGTGACAGGGAACACTGAAGCTTTCTTT.

This chain links TRBV5-1 with TRBJ2-7, with a tentative D call TRBD1 (6 bases). Germline V gene data show CDR1 as SGHRS and CDR2 as YFSETQ. This CDR3 is 12 amino acids long. Trimming took off 5 bases at V and 7 bases at J, with 13 bases between the two ends. CDR3 protein: CASSGQYNEQYF. CDR3 sequence (DNA): TGCGCCAGCAGTGGACAGTACAATGAGCAGTACTTC. Full variable domain (rest looked up from reference TRBV5-1 and TRBJ2-7): KAGVTQTPRYLIKTRGQQVTLSCSPISGHRSVSWYQQTPGQGLQFLFEYFSETQRNKGNFPGRFSGRQFSNSRSEMNVSTLELGDSALYLCASSGQYNEQYFGPGTRLTVT.

This clonotype was picked up one time. The chain employs TRBV19 and TRBJ2-1; no firm D call. V shed 5 bases and J shed 0 bases, with 17 bases lying between them. Germline values: CDR1 LNHDA, CDR2 SQIVND (reference sequence). This CDR3 spans 17 amino acids. The CDR3 sequence is CASSDTPDSLSYNEQFF. In DNA form, the CDR3 reads TGTGCCAGTAGTGACACCCCCGACTCTCTCTCCTACAATGAGCAGTTCTTC.

CDR3: CAINPRHTDTQYF. Here the CDR3 DNA reads TGTGCCATCAACCCCAGACACACAGATACGCAGTATTTT. V usage is TRBV10-3 and J usage is TRBJ2-3; D is uncertain. Germline CDR1 ENHRY, CDR2 SYGVKD. Trimming removed 7 bases at V and 2 bases at J, with 10 bases between. The CDR3 has 13 residues.